What follows is one TCR beta chain and its context. Its antigen is unknown. The data were obtained in a study of T cell repertoires in cytomegalovirus infection. In the study overall: Public TCR beta signatures provided an indication of both CMV infection and a matching HLA type. Notes on the study in general: There were HLA-C-restricted CMV-specific TCR beta clonotypes dominating the ex vivo response.

MiXCR was run by TCRdb on the reads, yielding one entry per CDR3 protein. This sample carries under 500,000 distinct CDR3 sequences, about 44% of them seen once, and the ten largest clones take around 45%. The clonotype originates from a human donor in good health (CMV status not recorded). Some clones in this sample may be carry-over from other donors' samples. Material: cultured PBMCs, obtained from culture after CMV antigen stimulation.

The CDR3 loop is CASSYWRGRTEAFF. CDR3 DNA sequence: TGTGCCAGCAGTTACTGGAGGGGGAGGACTGAAGCTTTCTTT. The V and J genes are TRBV6-6 and TRBJ1-1, with D perhaps matching TRBD1 (6 bases). CDR1 and CDR2 from the germline V gene are MNHNY and SVGAGI (reference sequence). The CDR3 is made up of 14 amino acids. The V and J ends lost 1 base and 5 bases respectively, with 11 bases between them.